The 6 T cell receptor beta chains presented below share a single source sample, sequenced in a study of cytomegalovirus exposure and HLA in healthy donors (dated 2017 in TCRdb). Library preparation employed the immunoSEQ multiplex PCR assay. A mixture of 60 forward primers for TCR Vbeta segments and 13 reverse primers for TCR Jbeta segments was used in the multiplex PCR. Entries here come from immuneACCESS through TCRdb and include only in-frame sequences with V and J called. Some clones fail to appear in such tables; in the studies checked, an unresolved V gene covers under half of the shortfall, and the cause of the remainder is unknown. The sample table records 110,000 to 150,000 clones; roughly 70% of these occur just once. Jointly, the top ten make up about 4.3% of the sample. Sequenced: PBMCs. Every receptor here comes from a man aged 18 to 30 in good health and CMV-seropositive.

This clone was seen a single time. The chain recombines TRBV15 with TRBJ1-4, with 9 positions matching TRBD1. The V and J ends lost 5 bases and 7 bases, in that order; junction bases with no gene match: 11. Germline V CDR1 and CDR2: LNHNV, YYDKDF (reference sequence). This CDR3 contains 16 residues. The chain's CDR3 is CATSVERTGVGEKLFF. CDR3 sequence (DNA): TGTGCCACCAGCGTAGAACGGACAGGGGTGGGTGAAAAACTGTTTTTT.

The V gene is TRBV4-3, the J gene TRBJ2-5; 9 bases are a match to TRBD2. This CDR3 is built from 15 residues. The V gene end was trimmed by 3 bases and the J gene end by 2 bases; junction bases not matched to a gene: 4. The V gene's germline CDR1 is LGHNA and CDR2 YSLEER. CDR3 protein: CASSHGTSRQETQYF. The CDR3 DNA follows: TGCGCCAGCAGCCACGGGACTAGCCGACAAGAGACCCAGTACTTC.

The V call is TRBV6-5, the J call TRBJ2-7, with 11 bases fitting TRBD1. Germline V gene sequence: CDR1 MNHEY, CDR2 SVGAGI. J was trimmed by 3 bases and V by 6 bases; bases with no gene match: 4. The CDR3 has 14 residues. CDR3 loop: CASSRDRGYYEQYF. The CDR3 nucleotides are TGTGCCAGCAGCCGGGACAGGGGGTACTACGAGCAGTACTTC.

The rearrangement uses TRBV7-9 and TRBJ2-7, with 10 bases that match TRBD1. Germline V gene lookup returns CDR1 SEHNR and CDR2 FQNEAQ (reference sequence). This CDR3 contains 14 residues. The V segment lost 5 bases and the J segment 4 bases; nucleotides outside the gene matches: 5. CDR3 sequence reads: CASSPDRGAYEQYF. DNA for the CDR3: TGTGCCAGCAGCCCGGACAGGGGGGCGTACGAGCAGTACTTC.

This sequence joins TRBV4-3 and TRBJ1-2; no definite D call. CDR1 is LGHNA, CDR2 YSLEER, per germline. Trimming removed 2 bases from V and 8 bases from J, with 21 bases in between. The CDR3 spans 16 residues. The DNA of the CDR3 is TGCGCCAGCAGCCAATCTCCCCGGCCCCGGGGTAACGGCTACACCTTC. Its translation: CASSQSPRPRGNGYTF.

Details on this clone: At one end, the junction sequence differs from germline, possibly due to a read error. The chain carries TRBV2 and TRBJ2-2; TRBD2 matches 7 bases. CDR1 is SNHLY and CDR2 is FYNNEI in the germline V gene. This CDR3 is built from 15 residues. CDR3 nucleotides: TGTGCCAGCAGGAGAGAGGGAGGGCGGACCGGGGAGCTGCTTTTT. This encodes CASRREGGRTGELLF.